These 3 T cell receptor beta chains originate from one sample sequenced in a study of CD8 T cells in Susac syndrome. The RNA input was roughly 0.5 to 1 ug, and it was reverse transcribed with random hexamers. TCRdb itself ran the immunoSEQ multiplex PCR reads through MiXCR, one entry per CDR3 protein. The table has around 150,000 distinct CDR3 sequences, 85% to 95% seen once; the top ten hold roughly 0.15%. The sequenced material came from CD4+ T cells from PBMCs. Receptor source: a human donor with Susac syndrome.

This chain uses TRBV20-1 with TRBJ2-3; D may be TRBD1 (5 bases). Trimming shortened V by 6 bases and J by 2 bases, and 12 bases separated the two germline ends. Germline V lookup: CDR1 DFQATT, CDR2 SNEGSKA (reference sequence). This CDR3 comprises 13 residues. This chain's CDR3 is CSAGKGFTDTQYF. The CDR3 nucleotides read TGCAGTGCGGGCAAGGGGTTCACAGATACGCAGTATTTT.

The rearrangement links TRBV12-3 or TRBV12-4 to TRBJ2-2, with D possibly matching TRBD2 (6 bases). V lost 4 bases and J 2 bases, leaving 14 bases between the germline ends. The CDR3 covers 16 residues. The CDR3 DNA sequence: TGTGCCAGCAGTTCGCGGGCGGGGTCCAACACCGGGGAGCTGTTTTTT. Amino acids: CASSSRAGSNTGELFF.

The rearrangement uses TRBV4-1 and TRBJ2-1; 8 bases are a match to TRBD1. V was clipped by 7 bases and J by 2 bases; unmatched bases: 13. This CDR3 has 17 amino acids. Germline CDR1 reads MGHRA; CDR2 reads YSYEKL. CDR3 residues: CASTQGGTGGTYNEQFF. Here the CDR3 DNA reads TGCGCCAGCACCCAGGGCGGGACAGGCGGCACCTACAATGAGCAGTTCTTC.